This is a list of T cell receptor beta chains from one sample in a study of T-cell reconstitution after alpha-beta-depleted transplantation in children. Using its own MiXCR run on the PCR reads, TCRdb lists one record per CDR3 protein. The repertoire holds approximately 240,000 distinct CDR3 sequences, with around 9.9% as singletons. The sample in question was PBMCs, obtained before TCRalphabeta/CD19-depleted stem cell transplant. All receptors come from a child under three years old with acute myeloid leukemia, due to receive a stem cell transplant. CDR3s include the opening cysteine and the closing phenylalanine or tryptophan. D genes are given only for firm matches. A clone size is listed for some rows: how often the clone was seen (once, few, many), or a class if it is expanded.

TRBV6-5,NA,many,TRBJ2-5,CASSYSWATQETQYF,TGTGCCAGCAGTTACTCGTGGGCAACCCAAGAGACCCAGTACTTC
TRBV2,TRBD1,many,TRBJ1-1,CASSEWDRFLGTEAFF,TGTGCCAGCAGTGAATGGGACAGATTCTTGGGCACTGAAGCTTTCTTT
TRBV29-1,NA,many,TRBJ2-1,CSVDEGAYNEQFF,TGCAGCGTTGACGAGGGGGCCTACAATGAGCAGTTCTTC
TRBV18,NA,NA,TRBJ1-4,CASSPLARVDYEKLFF,TGTGCCAGCTCACCACTCGCGCGGGTTGATTATGAAAAACTGTTTTTT
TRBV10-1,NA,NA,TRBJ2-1,CASSESGVRGNEQFF,TGCGCCAGCAGTGAGTCAGGGGTCCGCGGGAATGAGCAGTTCTTC
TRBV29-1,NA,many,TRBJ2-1,CSVAQASSSGEQFF,TGCAGCGTTGCCCAGGCTAGCAGCAGCGGGGAGCAGTTCTTC
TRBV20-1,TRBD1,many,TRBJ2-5,CSLGAGGMVETQYF,TGCAGCCTTGGGGCAGGGGGTATGGTAGAGACCCAGTACTTC
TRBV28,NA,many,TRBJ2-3,CASSPSGRTDTQYF,TGTGCCAGCAGTCCCTCCGGCCGCACAGATACGCAGTATTTT
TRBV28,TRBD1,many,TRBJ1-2,CASSLALTGTSGYTF,TGTGCCAGCAGTTTAGCCCTGACAGGGACGAGTGGCTACACCTTC
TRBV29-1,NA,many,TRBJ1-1,CSVEGERTEAFF,TGCAGCGTTGAAGGAGAACGCACTGAGGCTTTCTTT
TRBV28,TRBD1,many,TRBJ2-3,CASSPLGPGQYIDTQYF,TGTGCCAGCAGCCCGCTAGGTCCGGGACAGTACATAGATACGCAGTATTTT
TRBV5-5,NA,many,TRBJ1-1,CASRGAQTTLGEAFF,TGTGCCAGCCGAGGGGCCCAAACCACCCTCGGTGAAGCTTTCTTT
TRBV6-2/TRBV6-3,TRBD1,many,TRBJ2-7,CASSYSLGQGYEQYF,TGTGCCAGCAGTTACTCGTTGGGACAGGGGTACGAGCAGTACTTC
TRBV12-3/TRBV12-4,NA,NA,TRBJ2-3,CASNLGSDTQYF,TGTGCCAGCAATTTAGGTTCAGATACGCAGTATTTT
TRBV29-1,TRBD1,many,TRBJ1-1,CIPKAGGNTEAFF,TGCATCCCGAAGGCAGGGGGCAACACTGAAGCTTTCTTT
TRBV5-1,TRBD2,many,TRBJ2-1,CASRTGAGDEQFF,TGCGCCAGCAGGACGGGAGCGGGGGATGAGCAGTTCTTC
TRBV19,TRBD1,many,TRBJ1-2,CASNRGQDNGYTF,TGTGCCAGTAACCGGGGACAGGATAATGGCTACACCTTC